The 12 T cell receptor beta chains below all came from one sample that was sequenced in a study of cytomegalovirus exposure and HLA in healthy donors. Clones were read by immunoSEQ multiplex PCR, and TCRdb kept only the in-frame ones, dropping some. The sample carries about 240,000 clones, roughly 86% recorded once. Sequences were obtained from PBMCs. The receptors come from a woman in her 30s in good health and CMV-seropositive.

The CDR3 DNA is TGTGCCAGCAGCTTTCGGGTTCAAGAGACCCAGTACTTC. This encodes CASSFRVQETQYF. J is TRBJ2-5 and V is TRBV11-2; D remains unclear. Deletions cut 3 bases from V and 2 bases from J, with 7 bases between. The germline CDR1 and CDR2 sequences are SGHAT and FQNNGV. The CDR3 covers 13 residues.

V and J are TRBV19 and TRBJ2-7, with 9 bases that match TRBD1. Germline values: CDR1 LNHDA, CDR2 SQIVND (reference sequence). V lost 6 bases to trimming and J lost 4 bases; unmatched junction nucleotides: 4. This CDR3 comprises 13 residues. The CDR3 reads CASRDRGLYEQYF. In DNA form, the CDR3 reads TGTGCCAGTAGGGACAGGGGCTTGTACGAGCAGTACTTC.

The chain couples TRBV5-6 to TRBJ2-1; D is possibly TRBD1 (8 bases). Germline assignment: CDR1 SGHDT and CDR2 YYEEEE. CDR3 length equals 15 residues. The V end was cut by 4 bases, the J end by 0 bases, with 11 bases between. CDR3 coding DNA: TGTGCCAGCAGCCACAGGGGGGGCTCCTACAATGAGCAGTTCTTC. Residues: CASSHRGGSYNEQFF. The variable domain in full, with the rest retrieved from reference TRBV5-6 and TRBJ2-1, is DAGVTQSPTHLIKTRGQQVTLRCSPKSGHDTVSWYQQALGQGPQFIFQYYEEEERQRGNFPDRFSGHQFPNYSSELNVNALLLGDSALYLCASSHRGGSYNEQFFGPGTRLTVL.

The chain carries TRBV19 and TRBJ1-4; 10 nucleotides line up with TRBD1. Germline-derived CDR1 and CDR2 are LNHDA and SQIVND (reference sequence). Trimming at V came to 3 bases and at J to 7 bases, leaving 11 bases not matched to a gene. This CDR3 contains 17 residues. The CDR3 nucleotides read TGTGCCAGTAGTATCGGATCGACAGGGGGCGAGGGTGAAAAACTGTTTTTT. This codes for CASSIGSTGGEGEKLFF.

The chain uses TRBV5-4 and TRBJ2-3, with 12 bases matching TRBD2. The CDR3 length is 17 residues. V trimming: 2 bases; J trimming: 4 bases; junction bases outside the gene matches: 8. Germline-derived CDR1 and CDR2 are SGHNT and YYREEE (reference sequence). The CDR3 DNA sequence: TGTGCCAGCAGCTTACCTAGCGGGAGGGATAAATCAGATACGCAGTATTTT. It is translated as CASSLPSGRDKSDTQYF.

The V and J genes are TRBV9 and TRBJ2-5; 8 positions match TRBD2. CDR1 SGDLS and CDR2 YYNGEE come from the germline V gene. After removal of 4 bases from V and 1 base from J, the junction contained 3 bases not matched to a gene. The CDR3 runs to 14 residues. CDR3 protein: CASSPGGAQETQYF. For the CDR3, the DNA is TGTGCCAGCAGCCCCGGGGGGGCCCAAGAGACCCAGTACTTC.

This clone was observed a single time. The chain carries TRBV29-1 and TRBJ2-7, with D unclear. The germline V gene has CDR1 SQVTM and CDR2 ANQGSEA. This CDR3 has 15 amino acids. Trimming took 0 bases from V and 4 from J, leaving 16 bases between them. The CDR3: CSVEDEVGTEYEQYF. The CDR3 coding sequence is TGCAGCGTTGAAGATGAAGTGGGCACCGAATACGAGCAGTACTTC.

The chain is built from TRBV5-1 and TRBJ2-2, with TRBD1 matching over 9 bases. V was pared by 5 bases and J by 4 bases, with 6 bases of the junction left unmatched. In germline, CDR1 is SGHRS, CDR2 YFSETQ. The CDR3 covers 15 residues. This CDR3 reads CASSIPQGATGELFF. CDR3 nucleotide sequence: TGCGCCAGCAGTATCCCACAGGGGGCCACCGGGGAGCTGTTTTTT. Supplemented by reference TRBV5-1 and TRBJ2-2, the full variable domain reads KAGVTQTPRYLIKTRGQQVTLSCSPISGHRSVSWYQQTPGQGLQFLFEYFSETQRNKGNFPGRFSGRQFSNSRSEMNVSTLELGDSALYLCASSIPQGATGELFFGEGSRLTVL.

The rearrangement links TRBV29-1 to TRBJ2-3, with TRBD1 as a possible D gene (5 bases). Trimming pared 3 bases from V and 0 bases from J, leaving 7 bases between. The CDR3 extends over 13 amino acids. Germline V gene lookup returns CDR1 SQVTM and CDR2 ANQGSEA. The CDR3, as DNA: TGCAGCGTTGACAGGGAAAGCACAGATACGCAGTATTTT. As protein: CSVDRESTDTQYF.

This clone came up once. The chain combines TRBV30 with TRBJ1-2, with D maybe TRBD1 (5 bases). V lost 3 bases to trimming and J lost 3 bases, with 11 bases between them. CDR3 size: 13 residues. Germline V gene sequence: CDR1 GTSNPN, CDR2 SVGIG (reference sequence). The CDR3 is CAWRSSGDYGYTF. The DNA for the CDR3 is TGTGCCTGGAGATCCTCGGGGGACTATGGCTACACCTTC.

The chain combines TRBV30 with TRBJ2-3; the match to TRBD2 covers 9 bases. Looked up from germline, CDR1 is GTSNPN and CDR2 is SVGIG (reference sequence). V shed 1 base, J shed 9 bases, and the junction held 2 bases outside the gene matches. The CDR3 totals 12 residues. The CDR3 loop is CAWSGGRATQYF. For the CDR3, the DNA is TGTGCCTGGAGTGGCGGGAGGGCCACGCAGTATTTT.

On this clone itself: This same CDR3 is encoded by further DNA sequences in the sample. The chain couples TRBV6-4 to TRBJ2-1; 13 nucleotides match TRBD2. V gave up 2 bases and J gave up 5 bases; unmatched junction bases: 0. This CDR3 has 15 residues. Germline V gene lookup returns CDR1 MRHNA and CDR2 SNTAGT. CDR3 in amino acids: CASSDGLAGDNEQFF. Here the CDR3 DNA reads TGTGCCAGCAGTGACGGACTAGCGGGAGACAATGAGCAGTTCTTC.